These T cell receptor beta chains were read from a single sample in a study of long-term antiretroviral therapy in people with HIV. Using immunoSEQ multiplex PCR, the repertoire was profiled, and TCRdb retains in-frame clones only, with some absent. Of about 17,000 clones in the sample, approximately 81% were seen once. The material sequenced was unsorted PBMCs, taken 0.3 years before starting antiretroviral therapy. The receptors were gathered from a man in his forties or fifties with HIV. Each CDR3 is given with its conserved first and last residue. Each record gives: J gene, clone size, D gene, V gene, CDR3 protein, CDR3 DNA. The D gene is left open where the match is weak. A row's size may be missing; if present it is once, few, many or a size class.

TRBJ1-5 | NA | TRBD1 | TRBV6-1 | CASRGTGGNQPQHF | TGTGCCAGCAGAGGGACAGGGGGCAATCAGCCCCAGCATTTT
TRBJ1-2 | NA | NA | TRBV2 | CASSIQRISFGYTF | TGTGCCAGCAGTATTCAGCGGATCTCCTTCGGCTACACCTTC
TRBJ2-7 | NA | TRBD1 | TRBV28 | CASSLTGESYEQYF | TGTGCCAGCAGTTTGACAGGGGAATCCTACGAGCAGTACTTC
TRBJ1-3 | NA | NA | TRBV18 | CASSPGQAGSGNTIYF | TGTGCCAGCTCACCCGGGCAAGCCGGCTCTGGAAACACCATATATTTT
TRBJ2-3 | NA | NA | TRBV15 | CATSRDSGGQEGDTQYF | TGTGCCACCAGCAGAGATTCAGGTGGACAGGAGGGAGATACGCAGTATTTT
TRBJ1-2 | NA | TRBD1 | TRBV19 | CASSRGQGGNGYTF | TGTGCCAGTAGTAGGGGACAGGGGGGCAATGGCTACACCTTC
TRBJ1-2 | NA | NA | TRBV9 | CASSVDHRPGYGYTF | TGTGCCAGCAGCGTCGATCACCGACCTGGGTATGGCTACACCTTC
TRBJ1-5 | few | NA | TRBV27 | CASGPGPGQPQHF | TGTGCCAGCGGGCCAGGGCCTGGGCAGCCCCAGCATTTT
TRBJ1-4 | NA | NA | TRBV25-1 | CASSDFRGADEKLFF | TGTGCCAGCAGTGATTTCCGGGGCGCGGATGAAAAACTGTTTTTT
TRBJ2-7 | NA | NA | TRBV6-6 | CASSYGVVNEQYF | TGTGCCAGCAGTTACGGGGTGGTCAACGAGCAGTACTTC
TRBJ2-7 | few | TRBD1 | TRBV2 | CANLKLDRGHEQYF | TGTGCCAACCTTAAGCTGGACAGGGGCCACGAGCAGTACTTC
TRBJ2-6 | NA | TRBD1 | TRBV5-6 | CASSDRDRGLSGANVLTF | TGTGCCAGCAGCGACCGGGACAGGGGACTCTCTGGGGCCAACGTCCTGACTTTC
TRBJ2-7 | NA | NA | TRBV5-1 | CASSLVSGTYEQYF | TGCGCCAGCAGCTTGGTGTCAGGGACCTACGAGCAGTACTTC
TRBJ2-7 | NA | TRBD1 | TRBV5-1 | CASSSTGMSYEQYF | TGCGCCAGCAGCTCGACAGGGATGTCCTACGAGCAGTACTTC
TRBJ1-1 | NA | NA | TRBV19 | CASSPHAPDGTEAFF | TGTGCCAGTAGTCCCCATGCCCCGGACGGCACTGAAGCTTTCTTT
TRBJ2-1 | NA | NA | TRBV5-5 | CAGEQVPYNEQFF | TGTGCCGGCGAACAGGTACCCTACAATGAGCAGTTCTTC
TRBJ2-5 | NA | NA | TRBV6-5 | CASSTDSQETQYF | TGTGCCAGCAGTACGGACAGCCAAGAGACCCAGTACTTC
TRBJ1-1 | NA | NA | TRBV19 | CASTAGNTEAFF | TGTGCCAGTACCGCAGGGAACACTGAAGCTTTCTTT
TRBJ2-7 | NA | NA | TRBV7-8 | CASSSGGPSTSYEQYF | TGTGCCAGCAGCTCAGGCGGACCCTCCACGTCCTACGAGCAGTACTTC
TRBJ2-1 | NA | TRBD2 | TRBV19 | CASSRRGAYNEQFF | TGTGCCAGTAGCCGGCGGGGGGCCTACAATGAGCAGTTCTTC
TRBJ1-5 | NA | TRBD1 | TRBV5-1 | CASSLRQGDQPQHF | TGCGCCAGCAGCTTAAGACAGGGGGATCAGCCCCAGCATTTT
TRBJ1-2 | once | NA | TRBV4-3 | CASRPRGADYGYTF | TGCGCCAGCCGACCTCGGGGGGCGGACTATGGCTACACCTTC
TRBJ1-5 | NA | NA | TRBV10-3 | CAISDSLGQPQHF | TGTGCCATCAGTGACTCCCTGGGACAGCCCCAGCATTTT
TRBJ2-1 | NA | TRBD2 | TRBV4-1 | CASSPTSGGDYNEQFF | TGCGCCAGCAGCCCGACTAGCGGGGGGGATTACAATGAGCAGTTCTTC
TRBJ2-6 | NA | NA | TRBV4-1 | CASSQRPGSGANVLTF | TGCGCCAGCAGCCAACGCCCCGGGTCTGGGGCCAACGTCCTGACTTTC